A single sample gave rise to the 20 T cell receptor beta chains below, sequenced in a study of cytomegalovirus exposure and HLA in healthy donors. Clones were read by immunoSEQ multiplex PCR, and TCRdb kept only the in-frame ones, dropping some. In the table there are under 80,000 clones, 94% of which are singletons. Sequenced: PBMCs. Receptors were obtained from a woman between 18 and 29 years old in good health and CMV-seropositive.

This rearrangement joins TRBV7-8 to TRBJ2-5; TRBD2 is a possible D gene (5 bases). CDR1 is SGHVS, CDR2 FQNEAQ, per germline. V lost 1 base to trimming and J lost 4 bases, with 16 bases between them. There are 16 residues in the CDR3. For the CDR3, the DNA is TGTGCCAGCAGCTTAGGGGCAGGCGGTCGGGGAGAGACCCAGTACTTC. Translated: CASSLGAGGRGETQYF.

The CDR3 loop is CASSPTSGGRGETQYF. The CDR3 DNA sequence: TGTGCCAGCAGCCCCACCAGCGGGGGGCGGGGAGAGACCCAGTACTTC. The rearrangement uses TRBV5-4 and TRBJ2-5; 9 bases align to TRBD2. V gave up 4 bases and J gave up 4 bases; unmatched junction bases: 11. There are 16 residues in the CDR3. CDR1 and CDR2 from the germline V gene are SGHNT and YYREEE (reference sequence).

The chain combines TRBV27 with TRBJ1-3; D ambiguous. The CDR3 totals 14 residues. Trimming left V 5 bases short and J 8 bases short, with 16 bases between. Looked up from germline, CDR1 is MNHEY and CDR2 is SMNVEV (reference sequence). The CDR3 here is CASSRRPLLDTIYF. Written as DNA, the CDR3 is TGTGCCAGCAGTAGACGACCCCTTCTAGACACCATATATTTT.

The genes are TRBV30 and TRBJ1-3, with D possibly TRBD1 on 5 matching bases. This CDR3 comprises 13 residues. Germline CDR1 is GTSNPN and CDR2 is SVGIG (reference sequence). Trimming left V 2 bases short and J 2 bases short, with 7 bases between. This CDR3 reads CAWSSGAGNTIYF. The DNA for the CDR3 is TGTGCCTGGAGTTCGGGGGCTGGAAACACCATATATTTT.

The rearrangement links TRBV18 to TRBJ1-3; D is uncertain. V was pared by 2 bases and J by 3 bases, with 8 bases between. The CDR3 length is 14 residues. Germline assignment: CDR1 KGHSH and CDR2 LQKENI. The CDR3 here is CASSPTRIGNTIYF. DNA of the CDR3: TGTGCCAGCTCACCAACCAGGATTGGAAACACCATATATTTT.

This clone showed up just once. The chain recombines TRBV4-3 with TRBJ1-2; D remains unclear. The CDR3 length is 16 residues. Trimming pared 0 bases from V and 5 bases from J, leaving 16 bases between. Germline V lookup: CDR1 LGHNA, CDR2 YSLEER. CDR3 region: CASSQDTPSHSYGYTF. CDR3 in DNA: TGCGCCAGCAGCCAAGACACCCCATCCCACTCTTATGGCTACACCTTC.

V gene TRBV28 combines with J gene TRBJ1-6; D possibly corresponds to TRBD1 (6 bases). The CDR3 consists of 14 residues. The V end lost 7 bases, the J end lost 10 bases, and 17 bases lay between the germline ends. Germline V CDR1 and CDR2: MDHEN, SYDVKM. The CDR3 loop reads CASTVNRETSPLHF. As DNA, the CDR3 is TGTGCCAGCACAGTGAACAGGGAAACATCACCCCTCCACTTT.

The rearrangement uses TRBV7-9 and TRBJ2-1; a weak D match, TRBD2 (5 bases). The CDR3 runs to 16 residues. Trimming shortened V by 0 bases and J by 0 bases, and 9 bases separated the two germline ends. Germline lookup yields CDR1 SEHNR and CDR2 FQNEAQ (reference sequence). The CDR3 DNA reads as TGTGCCAGCAGCTTAGCGGGAGACTACTCCTACAATGAGCAGTTCTTC. This translates into CASSLAGDYSYNEQFF.

This clone is a singleton in its sample. The chain links TRBV7-8 to TRBJ2-3, with TRBD2 identical over 8 bases. With 1 base clipped from V and 2 bases from J, the junction kept 5 bases outside the gene matches. This CDR3 contains 16 residues. CDR1 and CDR2 from the germline V gene are SGHVS and FQNEAQ. The CDR3 bases are TGTGCCAGCAGCTTAGAAGCGGGGGACACCACAGATACGCAGTATTTT. This sequence encodes CASSLEAGDTTDTQYF. Filled out from reference TRBV7-8 and TRBJ2-3, the complete variable domain reads GAGVSQSPRYKVAKRGQDVALRCDPISGHVSLFWYQQALGQGPEFLTYFQNEAQLDKSGLPSDRFFAERPEGSVSTLKIQRTQQEDSAVYLCASSLEAGDTTDTQYFGPGTRLTVL.

This chain uses TRBV4-1 with TRBJ2-1; a weak D match, TRBD2 (6 bases). In germline, CDR1 is MGHRA, CDR2 YSYEKL. The V end lost 1 base, the J end lost 10 bases, and 17 bases lay between the germline ends. The CDR3 has 15 residues. CDR3 nucleotide sequence: TGCGCCAGCAGCCAAGTTGCGGCTAGCGTCGCGGAGCAGTTCTTC. Protein product: CASSQVAASVAEQFF.

The rearrangement joins TRBV6-6 to TRBJ2-7; D is undetermined. The CDR3 extends over 12 amino acids. Germline V lookup: CDR1 MNHNY, CDR2 SVGAGI (reference sequence). Trimming cost V 4 bases and J 3 bases, with 7 bases left between them. The CDR3, as DNA: TGTGCCAGCAGTTCCGTAATCTACGAGCAGTACTTC. It encodes CASSSVIYEQYF.

The chain couples TRBV5-4 to TRBJ2-1; 14 positions match TRBD2. CDR1 and CDR2 (germline): SGHNT, YYREEE (reference sequence). Trimming removed 2 bases from V and 4 bases from J; junction bases left unmatched: 11. The CDR3 extends over 19 amino acids. The CDR3 sequence: CASSFSGTSGGESYNEQFF. CDR3 nucleotides: TGTGCCAGCAGCTTCTCCGGGACTAGCGGGGGCGAGAGTTACAATGAGCAGTTCTTC.

CDR3 DNA: TGCGCCAGCAGCTTGGAGTTGGCGGGACGGGGCAATGAGCAGTTCTTC. It translates to CASSLELAGRGNEQFF. The chain employs TRBV5-1 and TRBJ2-1; perhaps TRBD2 as D (6 bases). CDR1 and CDR2 (germline): SGHRS, YFSETQ. The CDR3 has 16 amino acids. The V end was cut by 0 bases, the J end by 6 bases, with 16 bases between. The full variable domain, completed using reference TRBV5-1 and TRBJ2-1, is KAGVTQTPRYLIKTRGQQVTLSCSPISGHRSVSWYQQTPGQGLQFLFEYFSETQRNKGNFPGRFSGRQFSNSRSEMNVSTLELGDSALYLCASSLELAGRGNEQFFGPGTRLTVL.

The J gene is TRBJ2-6, the V gene TRBV7-2; D possibly corresponds to TRBD2 (7 bases). V shed 6 bases and J shed 0 bases, with 18 bases lying between them. CDR1 SGHTA and CDR2 FQGNSA come from the germline V gene. The CDR3 totals 18 residues. The CDR3 DNA reads as TGTGCCAGCAGAAAAATAAAGGGGGGGCCCTCTGGGGCCAACGTCCTGACTTTC. Protein sequence: CASRKIKGGPSGANVLTF. The variable domain in full, with the rest retrieved from reference TRBV7-2 and TRBJ2-6, is GAGVSQSPSNKVTEKGKDVELRCDPISGHTALYWYRQSLGQGLEFLIYFQGNSAPDKSGLPSDRFSAERTGGSVSTLTIQRTQQEDSAVYLCASRKIKGGPSGANVLTFGAGSRLTVL.

CDR3 sequence (DNA): TGTGCCAGCAGTTACTCGCCGGGACAGGGCCATAGCTCCTATAATTCACCCCTCCACTTT. Encoded protein: CASSYSPGQGHSSYNSPLHF. The V and J genes are TRBV6-8 and TRBJ1-6; 9 nucleotides match TRBD1. Germline lookup yields CDR1 MNHGY and CDR2 SAAAGT. V trimming: 0 bases; J trimming: 0 bases; junction bases outside the gene matches: 9. This CDR3 has 20 residues.

The J gene is TRBJ2-7, the V gene TRBV6-5; the match to TRBD2 covers 7 bases. The CDR3 covers 13 residues. Germline loops: CDR1 MNHEY, CDR2 SVGAGI. The trim removed 11 bases at V and 2 bases at J, leaving 9 bases unmatched. The CDR3 sequence is CAQNGGGTYEQYF. CDR3 DNA: TGTGCCCAAAACGGGGGAGGGACCTACGAGCAGTACTTC.

This chain connects TRBV15 to TRBJ1-6, with TRBD1 identical over 9 bases. There are 16 residues in the CDR3. V was pared by 8 bases and J by 6 bases, with 11 bases of the junction left unmatched. The germline CDR1 and CDR2 sequences are LNHNV and YYDKDF (reference sequence). The DNA for the CDR3 is TGTGCCACCGCGGCAGGGGGACAGGGCCCTAATTCACCCCTCCACTTT. This encodes CATAAGGQGPNSPLHF.

In DNA form, the CDR3 reads TGTGCCAGCAGTCTGGACAGGGGTTTTACCGGGGAGCTGTTTTTT. This codes for CASSLDRGFTGELFF. The chain uses TRBV28 and TRBJ2-2; 9 bases are a match to TRBD1. The germline V gene encodes CDR1 MDHEN and CDR2 SYDVKM. The CDR3 is 15 residues long. V dropped 5 bases and J dropped 5; count of bases not matched to a gene: 6. Variable domain in full (rest from reference TRBV28 and TRBJ2-2): DVKVTQSSRYLVKRTGEKVFLECVQDMDHENMFWYRQDPGLGLRLIYFSYDVKMKEKGDIPEGYSVSREKKERFSLILESASTNQTSMYLCASSLDRGFTGELFFGEGSRLTVL.

The rearrangement uses TRBV5-6 and TRBJ1-3, with a weak D call TRBD1 (6 bases). The CDR3 runs to 16 residues. Trimming removed 4 bases at V and 0 bases at J, with 14 bases between. Germline assignment: CDR1 SGHDT and CDR2 YYEEEE. The CDR3 DNA is TGTGCCAGCAGCCAATTGGACAGAATCTCTGGAAACACCATATATTTT. Protein: CASSQLDRISGNTIYF. The whole variable domain, filled in from reference TRBV5-6 and TRBJ1-3, reads DAGVTQSPTHLIKTRGQQVTLRCSPKSGHDTVSWYQQALGQGPQFIFQYYEEEERQRGNFPDRFSGHQFPNYSSELNVNALLLGDSALYLCASSQLDRISGNTIYFGEGSWLTVV.

The chain combines TRBV4-2 with TRBJ2-2; D is undetermined. V was cut by 0 bases and J by 5 bases, with 7 bases left in between. Germline lookup yields CDR1 LGHNA and CDR2 YNFKEQ. The CDR3 has 14 amino acids. The CDR3 DNA reads TGTGCCAGCAGCCAAGATGCGATTACCGGGGAGCTGTTTTTT. This gives the protein CASSQDAITGELFF.